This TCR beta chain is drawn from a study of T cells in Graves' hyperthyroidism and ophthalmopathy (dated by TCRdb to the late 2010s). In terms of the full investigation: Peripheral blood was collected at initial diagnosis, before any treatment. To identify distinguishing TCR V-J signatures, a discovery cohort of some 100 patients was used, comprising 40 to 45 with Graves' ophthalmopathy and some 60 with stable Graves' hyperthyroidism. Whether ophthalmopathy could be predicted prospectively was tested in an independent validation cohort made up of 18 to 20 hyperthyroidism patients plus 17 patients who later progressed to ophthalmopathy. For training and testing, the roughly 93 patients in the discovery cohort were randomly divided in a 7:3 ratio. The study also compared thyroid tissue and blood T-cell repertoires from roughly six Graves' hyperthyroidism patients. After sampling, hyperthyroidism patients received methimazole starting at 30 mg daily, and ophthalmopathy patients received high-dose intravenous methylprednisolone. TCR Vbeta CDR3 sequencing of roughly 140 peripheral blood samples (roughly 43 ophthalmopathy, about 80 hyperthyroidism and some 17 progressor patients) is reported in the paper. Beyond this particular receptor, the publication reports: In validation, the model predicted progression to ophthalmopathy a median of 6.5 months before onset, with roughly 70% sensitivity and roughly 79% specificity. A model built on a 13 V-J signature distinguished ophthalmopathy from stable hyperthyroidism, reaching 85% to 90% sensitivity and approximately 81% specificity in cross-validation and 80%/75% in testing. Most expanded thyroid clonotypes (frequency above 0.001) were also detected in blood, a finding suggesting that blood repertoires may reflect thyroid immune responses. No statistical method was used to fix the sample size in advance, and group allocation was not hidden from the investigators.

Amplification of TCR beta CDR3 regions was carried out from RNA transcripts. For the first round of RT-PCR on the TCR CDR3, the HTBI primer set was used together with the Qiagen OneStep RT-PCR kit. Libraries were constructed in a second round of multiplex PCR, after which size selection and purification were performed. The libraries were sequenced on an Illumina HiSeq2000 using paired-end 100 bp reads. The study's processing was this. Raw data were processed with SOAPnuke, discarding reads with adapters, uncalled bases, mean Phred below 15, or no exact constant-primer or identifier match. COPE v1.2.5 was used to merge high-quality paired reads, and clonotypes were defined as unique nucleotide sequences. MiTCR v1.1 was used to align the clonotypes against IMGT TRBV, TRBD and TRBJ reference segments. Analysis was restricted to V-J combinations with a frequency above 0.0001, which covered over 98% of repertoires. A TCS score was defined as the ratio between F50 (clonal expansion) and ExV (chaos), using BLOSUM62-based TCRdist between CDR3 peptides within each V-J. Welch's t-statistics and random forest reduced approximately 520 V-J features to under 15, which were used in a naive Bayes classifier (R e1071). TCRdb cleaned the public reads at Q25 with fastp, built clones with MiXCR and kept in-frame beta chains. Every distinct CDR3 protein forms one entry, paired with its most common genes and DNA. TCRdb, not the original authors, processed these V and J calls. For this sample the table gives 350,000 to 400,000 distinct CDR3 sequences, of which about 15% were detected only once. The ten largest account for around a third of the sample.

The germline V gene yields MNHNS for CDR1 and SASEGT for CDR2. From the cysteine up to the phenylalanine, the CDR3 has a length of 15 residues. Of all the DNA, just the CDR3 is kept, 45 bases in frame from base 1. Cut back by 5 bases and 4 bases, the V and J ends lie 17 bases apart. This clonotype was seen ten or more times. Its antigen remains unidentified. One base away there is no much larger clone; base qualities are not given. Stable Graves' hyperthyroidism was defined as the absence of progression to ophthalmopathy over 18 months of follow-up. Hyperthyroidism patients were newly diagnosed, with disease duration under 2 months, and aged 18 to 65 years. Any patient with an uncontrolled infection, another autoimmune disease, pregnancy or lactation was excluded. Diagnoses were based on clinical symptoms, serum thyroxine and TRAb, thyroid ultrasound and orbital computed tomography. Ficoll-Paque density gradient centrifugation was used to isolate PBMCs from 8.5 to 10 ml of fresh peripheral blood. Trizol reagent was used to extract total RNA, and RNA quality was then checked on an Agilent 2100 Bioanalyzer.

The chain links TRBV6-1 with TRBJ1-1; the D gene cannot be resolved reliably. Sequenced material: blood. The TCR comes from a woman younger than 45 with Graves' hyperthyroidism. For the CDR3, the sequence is CASSPSGMGVTEAFF. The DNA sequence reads TGTGCCAGCAGTCCGAGTGGGATGGGCGTCACTGAAGCTTTCTTT.